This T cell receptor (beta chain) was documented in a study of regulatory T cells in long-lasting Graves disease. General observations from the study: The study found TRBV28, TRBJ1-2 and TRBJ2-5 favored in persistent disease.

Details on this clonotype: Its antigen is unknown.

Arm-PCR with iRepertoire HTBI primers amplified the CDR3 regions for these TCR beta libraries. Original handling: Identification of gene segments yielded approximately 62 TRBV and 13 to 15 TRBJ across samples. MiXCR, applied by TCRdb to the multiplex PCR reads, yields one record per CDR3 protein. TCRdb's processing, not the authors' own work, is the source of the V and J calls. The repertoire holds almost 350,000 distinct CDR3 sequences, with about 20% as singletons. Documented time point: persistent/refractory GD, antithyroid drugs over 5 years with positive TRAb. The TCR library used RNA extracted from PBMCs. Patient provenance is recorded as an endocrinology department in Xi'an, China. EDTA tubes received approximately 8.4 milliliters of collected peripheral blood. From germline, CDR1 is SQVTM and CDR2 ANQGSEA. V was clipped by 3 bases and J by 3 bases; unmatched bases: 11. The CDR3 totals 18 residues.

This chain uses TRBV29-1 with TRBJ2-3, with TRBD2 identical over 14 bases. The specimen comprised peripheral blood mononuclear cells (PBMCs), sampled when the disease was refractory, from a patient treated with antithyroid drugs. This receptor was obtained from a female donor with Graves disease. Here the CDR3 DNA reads TGCAGCGTTGAGGGAGCCGGGACTAGCGGGGGACCAACAGATACGCAGTATTTT. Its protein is CSVEGAGTSGGPTDTQYF.